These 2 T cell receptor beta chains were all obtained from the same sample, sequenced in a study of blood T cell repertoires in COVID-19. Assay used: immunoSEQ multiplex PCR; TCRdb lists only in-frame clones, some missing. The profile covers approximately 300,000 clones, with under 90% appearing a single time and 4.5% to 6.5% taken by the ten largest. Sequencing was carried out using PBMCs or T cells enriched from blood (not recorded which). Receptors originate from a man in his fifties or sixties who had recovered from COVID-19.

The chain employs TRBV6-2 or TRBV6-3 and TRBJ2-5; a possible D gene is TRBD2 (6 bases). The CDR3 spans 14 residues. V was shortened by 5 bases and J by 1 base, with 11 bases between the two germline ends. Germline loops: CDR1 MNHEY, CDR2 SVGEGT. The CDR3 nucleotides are TGTGCCAGCAGTCCCAACGGGGGCCAAGAGACCCAGTACTTC. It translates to CASSPNGGQETQYF.

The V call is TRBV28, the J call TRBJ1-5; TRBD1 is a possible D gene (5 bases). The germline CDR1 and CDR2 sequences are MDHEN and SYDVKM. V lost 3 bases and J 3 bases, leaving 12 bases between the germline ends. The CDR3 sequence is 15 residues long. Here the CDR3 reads CASSFSGGSNQPQHF. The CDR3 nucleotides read TGTGCCAGCAGTTTTTCCGGGGGTTCCAATCAGCCCCAGCATTTT.